These 27 T cell receptor beta chains were all obtained from the same sample, sequenced in a study of long-term antiretroviral therapy in people with HIV. This was the immunoSEQ v3.0 assay at survey level. Sequencing was performed with immunoSEQ multiplex PCR; in TCRdb, only in-frame clones are kept and a portion is missing. The table has about 30,000 clones, around 94% seen once. The sequenced sample was unsorted PBMCs, obtained around 5.3 years after starting antiretroviral therapy. The receptors come from a woman aged 45-65 years with HIV.

The CDR3 region has the DNA TGTGCCAGCAGCTTTTCATACTGGGAGACCCAGTACTTC. As protein: CASSFSYWETQYF. The V gene is TRBV7-8, the J gene TRBJ2-5; D not resolved. This CDR3 contains 13 residues. Germline V gives CDR1 SGHVS, CDR2 FQNEAQ. Trimming removed 3 bases at V and 5 bases at J, with 10 bases between.

The chain combines TRBV9 with TRBJ1-1; 9 positions match TRBD1. V trimming: 3 bases; J trimming: 7 bases; junction bases outside the gene matches: 7. Germline lookup yields CDR1 SGDLS and CDR2 YYNGEE. The CDR3 length is 14 residues. The CDR3 sequence: CASSGLTGGGEAFF. The CDR3 region has the DNA TGTGCCAGCAGCGGATTAACAGGGGGCGGTGAAGCTTTCTTT.

The rearrangement links TRBV4-2 to TRBJ2-2, with D possibly being TRBD2 (6 bases). Germline CDR1 is LGHNA and CDR2 is YNFKEQ. There are 16 residues in the CDR3. Trimming removed 4 bases from V and 4 bases from J, with 16 bases in between. This CDR3 is CASSPWAGGGTGELFF. The CDR3 DNA reads as TGTGCCAGCAGCCCCTGGGCCGGGGGAGGCACCGGGGAGCTGTTTTTT.

This chain uses TRBV19 with TRBJ1-5; TRBD1 agrees at 11 bases. CDR1 and CDR2 from the germline V gene are LNHDA and SQIVND (reference sequence). Germline trimming cut 7 bases from V and 6 bases from J; bases unmatched to any gene: 11. This CDR3 has 16 residues. The CDR3 DNA is TGTGCCAGTATCACGAACCGGGACAGGGGGGTTCAGCCCCAGCATTTT. It codes for CASITNRDRGVQPQHF.

This chain joins TRBV6-1 and TRBJ2-3, with 7 nucleotides matching TRBD2. The ends lost 3 bases at V and 1 base at J; junction bases unmatched: 4. Germline V CDR1 and CDR2: MNHNS, SASEGT. The CDR3 sequence is 15 residues long. For the CDR3, the DNA is TGTGCCAGCAGTGATGCGGGGAGGGGCACAGATACGCAGTATTTT. Residues: CASSDAGRGTDTQYF.

V usage is TRBV7-2 and J usage is TRBJ1-5; no definite D call. The CDR3 has 14 amino acids. With 2 bases removed from V and 0 bases from J, the gap between germline ends came to 5 bases. CDR1 is SGHTA, CDR2 FQGNSA, per germline. The CDR3 nucleotides read TGTGCCAGCAGCTTATGGAATAGCAATCAGCCCCAGCATTTT. This gives the protein CASSLWNSNQPQHF.

The rearrangement links TRBV2 to TRBJ1-1; TRBD1 matches 7 bases. The CDR3 sequence is 13 residues long. The junction had 6 bases not matched to a gene; V was cut back by 5 bases and J by 6 bases. Germline lookup yields CDR1 SNHLY and CDR2 FYNNEI. The CDR3 nucleotides read TGTGCCAGCAGTTCTACAGGGGCCTCTGAAGCTTTCTTT. Protein product: CASSSTGASEAFF.

The V gene is TRBV7-3, the J gene TRBJ2-7; 8 nucleotides line up with TRBD1. The CDR3 loop spans 14 amino acids. The V and J ends lost 4 bases and 6 bases, in that order; junction bases with no gene match: 8. CDR1 is SGHTA and CDR2 is FQGTGA in the germline V gene. The CDR3 region has the DNA TGTGCCAGCAGCTCCTCAGGGGGCGAATCCGAGCAGTACTTC. It is translated as CASSSSGGESEQYF.

V is TRBV5-5 and J is TRBJ1-1, with TRBD1 as a possible D gene (5 bases). In germline, CDR1 is SGHKS, CDR2 YYEKEE (reference sequence). The V end was cut by 3 bases, the J end by 5 bases, with 17 bases between. The CDR3 extends over 15 amino acids. The CDR3 reads CASSSLGQGGTEAFF. The CDR3, as DNA: TGTGCCAGCAGCTCCTTGGGGCAGGGAGGGACTGAAGCTTTCTTT.

The V gene is TRBV7-2, the J gene TRBJ1-2; the D gene is possibly TRBD1 (6 bases). Trimming shortened V by 0 bases and J by 4 bases, and 15 bases separated the two germline ends. There are 16 residues in the CDR3. The germline CDR1 and CDR2 sequences are SGHTA and FQGNSA. The CDR3 is CASSLAPSRGGYGYTF. CDR3 nucleotide sequence: TGTGCCAGCAGCTTAGCCCCCAGCAGAGGGGGCTATGGCTACACCTTC.

The rearrangement links TRBV29-1 to TRBJ1-1, with D possibly TRBD1 on 6 matching bases. The CDR3 contains 12 residues. Germline CDR1 SQVTM, CDR2 ANQGSEA. Trimming removed 7 bases at V and 6 bases at J, with 15 bases between. The CDR3 sequence: CSDSQGRAEAFF. CDR3 DNA: TGCAGCGATTCGCAGGGGAGGGCTGAAGCTTTCTTT.

This rearrangement joins TRBV27 to TRBJ2-2; 9 positions agree with TRBD2. Germline V gives CDR1 MNHEY, CDR2 SMNVEV (reference sequence). The CDR3 consists of 15 residues. V shed 6 bases and J 1 base; nucleotides not matched to a gene: 3. The CDR3 region has the DNA TGTGCCAGCAGCCGACTAGCGGAGAACACCGGGGAGCTGTTTTTT. It specifies CASSRLAENTGELFF.

This chain links TRBV4-1 with TRBJ1-2; the D gene is possibly TRBD1 (6 bases). There are 16 residues in the CDR3. Per the germline V gene, CDR1 is MGHRA and CDR2 is YSYEKL. V was clipped by 3 bases and J by 3 bases, with 17 bases between them. The CDR3: CASSHHLDRIDYGYTF. CDR3 DNA: TGCGCCAGCAGCCATCATCTCGACAGGATCGACTATGGCTACACCTTC.

The chain combines TRBV5-4 with TRBJ2-3; the match to TRBD1 covers 7 bases. Germline V gives CDR1 SGHNT, CDR2 YYREEE (reference sequence). The CDR3 is 17 residues long. J gave up 6 bases and V 1 base, and 14 bases lay outside the gene matches. In DNA form, the CDR3 reads TGTGCCAGCAGCTTGCAGAGGGACAGCCTGCTCAGGGATACGCAGTATTTT. This codes for CASSLQRDSLLRDTQYF.

V is TRBV14 and J is TRBJ1-4; TRBD1 agrees at 7 bases. The CDR3 spans 13 residues. With 3 bases clipped from V and 7 bases from J, the junction kept 2 bases outside the gene matches. The germline V gene encodes CDR1 SGHDN and CDR2 FVKESK. CDR3 protein: CASSQGTVEKLFF. Here the CDR3 DNA reads TGTGCCAGCAGCCAGGGGACAGTTGAAAAACTGTTTTTT. Together with reference TRBV14 and TRBJ1-4, the CDR3 gives the full variable domain: EAGVTQFPSHSVIEKGQTVTLRCDPISGHDNLYWYRRVMGKEIKFLLHFVKESKQDESGMPNNRFLAERTGGTYSTLKVQPAELEDSGVYFCASSQGTVEKLFFGSGTQLSVL.

The chain combines TRBV5-1 with TRBJ2-1; 7 bases align to TRBD2. V lost 0 bases to trimming and J lost 15 bases; unmatched junction nucleotides: 15. The CDR3 covers 15 residues. Germline loops: CDR1 SGHRS, CDR2 YFSETQ. CDR3 coding DNA: TGCGCCAGCAGCTTGGGGGGGTCGCTAGCGGACGGTTGGTTCTTC. As protein: CASSLGGSLADGWFF.

This chain uses TRBV18 with TRBJ2-3, with 12 nucleotides matching TRBD2. CDR3 size: 15 residues. J lost 5 bases, V lost 6 bases, and 6 bases had no gene match. CDR1 and CDR2 from the germline V gene are KGHSH and LQKENI. CDR3 loop: CASSRLAGAGDTQYF. In nucleotides, the CDR3 is TGTGCCAGCTCCCGACTAGCGGGGGCCGGAGATACGCAGTATTTT. Full variable domain (rest looked up from reference TRBV18 and TRBJ2-3): NAGVMQNPRHLVRRRGQEARLRCSPMKGHSHVYWYRQLPEEGLKFMVYLQKENIIDESGMPKERFSAEFPKEGPSILRIQQVVRGDSAAYFCASSRLAGAGDTQYFGPGTRLTVL.

Only one count was recorded for this clone. V gene TRBV20-1 combines with J gene TRBJ2-7; D gene uncertain. CDR1 DFQATT and CDR2 SNEGSKA come from the germline V gene (reference sequence). The CDR3 length is 11 residues. The V end was cut by 6 bases, the J end by 3 bases, with 9 bases between. CDR3 sequence: CSAKDGYEQYF. CDR3 in DNA: TGCAGTGCGAAGGACGGCTACGAGCAGTACTTC.

The chain combines TRBV5-4 with TRBJ1-4; perhaps TRBD1 as D (5 bases). Per germline, CDR1 SGHNT and CDR2 YYREEE (reference sequence). The CDR3 has 15 amino acids. Trimming removed 0 bases at V and 7 bases at J, with 13 bases between. CDR3 protein: CASSLDQGGIEKLFF. The CDR3 region has the DNA TGTGCCAGCAGCTTGGATCAGGGCGGGATTGAAAAACTGTTTTTT. Drawing the rest from reference TRBV5-4 and TRBJ1-4, the complete variable domain is ETGVTQSPTHLIKTRGQQVTLRCSSQSGHNTVSWYQQALGQGPQFIFQYYREEENGRGNFPPRFSGLQFPNYSSELNVNALELDDSALYLCASSLDQGGIEKLFFGSGTQLSVL.

The V and J genes are TRBV27 and TRBJ2-2; 9 positions match TRBD1. Looked up from germline, CDR1 is MNHEY and CDR2 is SMNVEV (reference sequence). V was pared by 5 bases and J by 7 bases, with 8 bases of the junction left unmatched. The CDR3 contains 15 residues. Written as DNA, the CDR3 is TGTGCCAGCAGTCCCCAGGACAGGGGAAACGGGGAGCTGTTTTTT. This codes for CASSPQDRGNGELFF.

The chain links TRBV2 to TRBJ1-3, with D possibly matching TRBD1 (5 bases). The CDR3 contains 14 residues. The germline V gene has CDR1 SNHLY and CDR2 FYNNEI. Trimming left V 6 bases short and J 0 bases short, with 9 bases between. CDR3 loop: CASSTGYSGNTIYF. The CDR3 DNA sequence: TGTGCCAGCAGCACAGGCTACTCTGGAAACACCATATATTTT.

This clone has only one observation. The chain carries TRBV7-9 and TRBJ2-7, with D perhaps TRBD1 or TRBD2 (5 bases each). V was shortened by 5 bases and J by 2 bases, with 10 bases between the two germline ends. The V gene's germline CDR1 is SEHNR and CDR2 FQNEAQ (reference sequence). The CDR3 consists of 13 residues. The CDR3 coding sequence is TGTGCCAGCAGCCGGGACCCCACCTACGAGCAGTACTTC. It specifies CASSRDPTYEQYF.

This clone was found once. This rearrangement joins TRBV5-1 to TRBJ1-5; unclear D gene. CDR1 is SGHRS, CDR2 YFSETQ, per germline. CDR3 size: 15 residues. Trimming took off 0 bases at V and 1 base at J, with 8 bases between the two ends. The CDR3 DNA reads as TGCGCCAGCAGCTTGGAACCTTCCAGCAATCAGCCCCAGCATTTT. It is translated as CASSLEPSSNQPQHF.

J is TRBJ2-5 and V is TRBV4-1, with 9 bases identical to TRBD2. The length of the CDR3 is 15 residues. Germline CDR1 is MGHRA and CDR2 is YSYEKL. J lost 1 base, V lost 2 bases, and 2 bases had no gene match. The CDR3 sequence: CASSQPTSGQETQYF. DNA for the CDR3: TGCGCCAGCAGCCAACCGACTAGCGGCCAAGAGACCCAGTACTTC.

The chain couples TRBV5-4 to TRBJ1-1, with D possibly matching TRBD1 (6 bases). Germline V gives CDR1 SGHNT, CDR2 YYREEE (reference sequence). The length of the CDR3 is 15 residues. The germline V and J ends were trimmed by 0 bases and 1 base, with 10 bases remaining between them. The CDR3 region has the DNA TGTGCCAGCAGCTTGGGGCAGGGGAGGAACACTGAAGCTTTCTTT. This gives the protein CASSLGQGRNTEAFF.

The gene calls are TRBV5-1 and TRBJ2-7, with D unresolved. CDR1 is SGHRS and CDR2 is YFSETQ in the germline V gene. Trimming left V 4 bases short and J 5 bases short, with 22 bases between. CDR3 length: 16 amino acids. CDR3 residues: CASSPAVGPPDHEQYF. As DNA, the CDR3 is TGCGCCAGCAGCCCCGCCGTCGGTCCCCCGGACCACGAGCAGTACTTC.

The rearrangement links TRBV7-3 to TRBJ1-1; D gene ambiguous. The germline CDR1 and CDR2 sequences are SGHTA and FQGTGA. The CDR3 runs to 16 residues. Trimming shortened V by 5 bases and J by 5 bases, and 21 bases separated the two germline ends. CDR3 sequence reads: CASSPTAPGFGTEAFF. In nucleotides, the CDR3 is TGTGCCAGCAGCCCGACCGCCCCAGGCTTTGGGACTGAAGCTTTCTTT. Drawing the rest from reference TRBV7-3 and TRBJ1-1, the complete variable domain is GAGVSQTPSNKVTEKGKYVELRCDPISGHTALYWYRQSLGQGPEFLIYFQGTGAADDSGLPNDRFFAVRPEGSVSTLKIQRTERGDSAVYLCASSPTAPGFGTEAFFGQGTRLTVV.